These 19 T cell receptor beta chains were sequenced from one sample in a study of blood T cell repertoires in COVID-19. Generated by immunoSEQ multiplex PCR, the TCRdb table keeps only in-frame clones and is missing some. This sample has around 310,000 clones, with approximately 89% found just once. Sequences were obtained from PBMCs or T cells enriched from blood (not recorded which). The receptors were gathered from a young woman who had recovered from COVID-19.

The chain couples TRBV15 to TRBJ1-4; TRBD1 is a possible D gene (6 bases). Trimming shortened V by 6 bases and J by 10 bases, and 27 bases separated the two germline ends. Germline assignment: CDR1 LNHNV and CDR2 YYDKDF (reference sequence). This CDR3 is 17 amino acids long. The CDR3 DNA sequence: TGTGCCACCAGAATCCCGAGTGAGGACAGACAGGTCGGAAAACTGTTTTTT. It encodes CATRIPSEDRQVGKLFF.

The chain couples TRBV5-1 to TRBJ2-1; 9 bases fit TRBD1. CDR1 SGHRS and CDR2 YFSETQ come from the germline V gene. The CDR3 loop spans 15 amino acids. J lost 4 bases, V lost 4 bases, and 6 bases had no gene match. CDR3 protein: CASSPQGAGYNEQFF. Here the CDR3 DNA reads TGCGCCAGCAGCCCACAGGGGGCGGGGTACAATGAGCAGTTCTTC. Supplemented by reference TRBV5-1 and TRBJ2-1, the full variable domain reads KAGVTQTPRYLIKTRGQQVTLSCSPISGHRSVSWYQQTPGQGLQFLFEYFSETQRNKGNFPGRFSGRQFSNSRSEMNVSTLELGDSALYLCASSPQGAGYNEQFFGPGTRLTVL.

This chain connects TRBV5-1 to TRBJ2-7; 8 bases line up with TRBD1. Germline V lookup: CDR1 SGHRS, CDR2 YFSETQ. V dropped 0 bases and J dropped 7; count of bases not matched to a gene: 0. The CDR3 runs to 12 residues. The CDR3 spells CASSLGQGEQYF. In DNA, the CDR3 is TGCGCCAGCAGCTTGGGACAGGGGGAGCAGTACTTC. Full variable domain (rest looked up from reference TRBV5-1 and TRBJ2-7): KAGVTQTPRYLIKTRGQQVTLSCSPISGHRSVSWYQQTPGQGLQFLFEYFSETQRNKGNFPGRFSGRQFSNSRSEMNVSTLELGDSALYLCASSLGQGEQYFGPGTRLTVT.

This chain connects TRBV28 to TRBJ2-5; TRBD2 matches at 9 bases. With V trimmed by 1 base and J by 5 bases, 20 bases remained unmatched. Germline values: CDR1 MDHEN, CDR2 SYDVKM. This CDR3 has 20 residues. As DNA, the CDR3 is TGTGCCAGCAGTTTATCATTCCCGACATTCGCGGGAGGGAAGGTGGAGACCCAGTACTTC. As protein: CASSLSFPTFAGGKVETQYF. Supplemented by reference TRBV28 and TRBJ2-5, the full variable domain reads DVKVTQSSRYLVKRTGEKVFLECVQDMDHENMFWYRQDPGLGLRLIYFSYDVKMKEKGDIPEGYSVSREKKERFSLILESASTNQTSMYLCASSLSFPTFAGGKVETQYFGPGTRLLVL.

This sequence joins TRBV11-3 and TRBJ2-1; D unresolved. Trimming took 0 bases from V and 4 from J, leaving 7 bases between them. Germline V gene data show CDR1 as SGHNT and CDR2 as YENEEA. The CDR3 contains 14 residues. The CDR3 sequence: CASSLDRLYNEQFF. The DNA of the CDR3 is TGTGCCAGCAGCTTAGATCGGTTGTACAATGAGCAGTTCTTC.

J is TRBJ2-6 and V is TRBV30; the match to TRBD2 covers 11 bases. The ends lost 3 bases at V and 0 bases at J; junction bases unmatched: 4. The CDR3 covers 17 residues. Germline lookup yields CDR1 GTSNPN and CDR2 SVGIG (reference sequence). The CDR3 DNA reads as TGTGCCTGGAGGCGACTAGCGGGGAGCTCTGGGGCCAACGTCCTGACTTTC. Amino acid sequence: CAWRRLAGSSGANVLTF.

The CDR3 reads CASSLGETLYSNQPQHF. The CDR3, as DNA: TGTGCCAGCAGCTTGGGAGAGACACTTTATAGCAATCAGCCCCAGCATTTT. The gene calls are TRBV5-6 and TRBJ1-5; unclear D gene. Germline lookup yields CDR1 SGHDT and CDR2 YYEEEE. Trimming left V 0 bases short and J 0 bases short, with 13 bases between. The CDR3 covers 17 residues.

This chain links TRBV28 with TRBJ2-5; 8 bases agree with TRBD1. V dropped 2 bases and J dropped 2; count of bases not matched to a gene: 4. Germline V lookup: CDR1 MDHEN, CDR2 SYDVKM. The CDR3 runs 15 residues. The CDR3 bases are TGTGCCAGCAGTTTACCCCGACAGGGGCAAGAGACCCAGTACTTC. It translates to CASSLPRQGQETQYF.

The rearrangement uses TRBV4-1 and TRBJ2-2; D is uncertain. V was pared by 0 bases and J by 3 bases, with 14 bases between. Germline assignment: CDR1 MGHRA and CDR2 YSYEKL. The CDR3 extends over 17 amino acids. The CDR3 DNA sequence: TGCGCCAGCAGCCAAGAACAGCCCCTCACTTACACCGGGGAGCTGTTTTTT. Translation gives CASSQEQPLTYTGELFF.

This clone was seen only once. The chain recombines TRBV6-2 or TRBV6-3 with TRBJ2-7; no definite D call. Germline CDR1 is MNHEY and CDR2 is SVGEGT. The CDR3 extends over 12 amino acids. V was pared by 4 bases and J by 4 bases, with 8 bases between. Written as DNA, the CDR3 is TGTGCCAGCAGTTTAACAACATACGAGCAGTACTTC. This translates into CASSLTTYEQYF.

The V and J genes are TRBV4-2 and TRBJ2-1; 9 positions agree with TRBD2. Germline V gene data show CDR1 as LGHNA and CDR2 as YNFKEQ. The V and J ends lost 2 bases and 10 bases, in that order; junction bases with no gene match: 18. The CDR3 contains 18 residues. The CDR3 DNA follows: TGTGCCAGCAGCCAACATAGTTCTAGCGGGAAATCCCCGGTCGAGCAGTTCTTC. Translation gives CASSQHSSSGKSPVEQFF.

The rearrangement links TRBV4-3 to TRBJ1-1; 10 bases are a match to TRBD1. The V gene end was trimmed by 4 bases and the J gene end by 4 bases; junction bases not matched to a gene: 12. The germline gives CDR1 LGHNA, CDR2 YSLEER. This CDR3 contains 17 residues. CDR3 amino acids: CASSRAWTGGVGTEAFF. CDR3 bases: TGCGCCAGCAGCCGCGCCTGGACAGGGGGAGTGGGCACTGAAGCTTTCTTT.

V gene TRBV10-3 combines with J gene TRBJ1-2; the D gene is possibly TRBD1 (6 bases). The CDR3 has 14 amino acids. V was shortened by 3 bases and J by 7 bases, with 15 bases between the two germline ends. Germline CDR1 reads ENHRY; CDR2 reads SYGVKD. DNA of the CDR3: TGTGCCATCAGTGACTTCACAGGGATCTCTGGCTACACCTTC. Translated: CAISDFTGISGYTF.

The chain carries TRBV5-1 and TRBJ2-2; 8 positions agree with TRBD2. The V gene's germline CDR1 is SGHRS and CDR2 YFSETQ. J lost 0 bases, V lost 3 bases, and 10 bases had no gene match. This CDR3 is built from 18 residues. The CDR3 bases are TGCGCCAGCAGCTCCCCTAAACAGACTAGCGCGAACACCGGGGAGCTGTTTTTT. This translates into CASSSPKQTSANTGELFF.

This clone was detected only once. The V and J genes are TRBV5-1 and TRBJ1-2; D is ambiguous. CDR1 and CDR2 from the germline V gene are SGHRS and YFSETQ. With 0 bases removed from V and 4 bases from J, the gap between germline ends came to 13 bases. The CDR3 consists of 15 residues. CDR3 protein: CASSLESTLSYGYTF. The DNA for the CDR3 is TGCGCCAGCAGCTTGGAGTCCACATTAAGCTATGGCTACACCTTC.

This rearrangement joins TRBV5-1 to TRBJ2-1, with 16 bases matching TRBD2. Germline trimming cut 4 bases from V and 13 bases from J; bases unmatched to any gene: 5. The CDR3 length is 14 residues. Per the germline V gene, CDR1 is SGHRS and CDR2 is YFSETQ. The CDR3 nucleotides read TGCGCCAGCAGCGGTGGGACTAGCGGGAGGGAACAGTTCTTC. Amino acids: CASSGGTSGREQFF.

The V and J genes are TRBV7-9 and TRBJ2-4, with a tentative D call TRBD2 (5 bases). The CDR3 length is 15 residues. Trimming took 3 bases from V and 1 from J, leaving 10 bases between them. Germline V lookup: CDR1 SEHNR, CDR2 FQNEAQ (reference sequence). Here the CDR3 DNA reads TGTGCCAGCAGCTTCCCCGAGGGTGCCAAAAACATTCAGTACTTC. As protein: CASSFPEGAKNIQYF.

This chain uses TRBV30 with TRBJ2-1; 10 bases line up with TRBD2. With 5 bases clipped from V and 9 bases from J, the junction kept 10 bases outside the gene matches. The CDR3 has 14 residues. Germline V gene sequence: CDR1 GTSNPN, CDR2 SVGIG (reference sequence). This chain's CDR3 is CAWGASGRYGEQFF. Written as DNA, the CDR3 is TGTGCCTGGGGGGCTAGCGGGAGATATGGTGAGCAGTTCTTC.

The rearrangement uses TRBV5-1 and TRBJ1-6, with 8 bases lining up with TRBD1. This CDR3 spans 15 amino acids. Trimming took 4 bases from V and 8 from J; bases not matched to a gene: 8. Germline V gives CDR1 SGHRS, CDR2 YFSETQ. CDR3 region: CASSEQGVRDSPLHF. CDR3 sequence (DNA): TGCGCCAGCAGCGAACAGGGGGTTAGGGATTCACCCCTCCACTTT. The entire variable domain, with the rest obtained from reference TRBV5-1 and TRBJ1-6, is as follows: KAGVTQTPRYLIKTRGQQVTLSCSPISGHRSVSWYQQTPGQGLQFLFEYFSETQRNKGNFPGRFSGRQFSNSRSEMNVSTLELGDSALYLCASSEQGVRDSPLHFGNGTRLTVT.